This T cell receptor beta chain emerged from a study of Ad26.COV2.S vaccination and SARS-CoV-2 variants. Overall study: Donor was in the COV1001 Ad26.COV2.S trial arm.

A note on this clone: The target antigen is unknown.

Described treatment: 19 received Ad26.COV2.S at low or high dose, single or two shots; roughly five received placebo; per-sample allocation not given. Specimens were obtained on day 63 following the first vaccine or placebo injection. Study-wide findings and caveats: Participants in the vaccine arm had higher spike-specific TCR breadth; placebo recipients had lower.

The data were produced by immunoSEQ multiplex PCR, yet TCRdb's version contains in-frame clones alone and is incomplete. The sample includes some 370,000 clones, around four fifths seen only once; the top ten take approximately 7%. The ends were cut back, 2 bases at V and 4 bases at J, with 18 bases in the middle. CDR3 length: 17 residues. CDR1 is SGHKS and CDR2 is YYEKEE in the germline V gene (reference sequence). The sequenced sample was peripheral blood, obtained in a trial of Ad26.COV2.S vaccine versus placebo. This chain links TRBV5-5 with TRBJ1-4, with D unresolved. The clonotype comes from a person between 18 and 65 years old who received the Ad26.COV2.S COVID-19 vaccine or a placebo. The CDR3 region is CASSFSQSEGVNEKLFF. The CDR3 nucleotides are TGTGCCAGCAGCTTTTCACAGTCGGAGGGCGTTAATGAAAAACTGTTTTTT. The full variable domain, completed using reference TRBV5-5 and TRBJ1-4, is DAGVTQSPTHLIKTRGQQVTLRCSPISGHKSVSWYQQVLGQGPQFIFQYYEKEERGRGNFPDRFSARQFPNYSSELNVNALLLGDSALYLCASSFSQSEGVNEKLFFGSGTQLSVL.